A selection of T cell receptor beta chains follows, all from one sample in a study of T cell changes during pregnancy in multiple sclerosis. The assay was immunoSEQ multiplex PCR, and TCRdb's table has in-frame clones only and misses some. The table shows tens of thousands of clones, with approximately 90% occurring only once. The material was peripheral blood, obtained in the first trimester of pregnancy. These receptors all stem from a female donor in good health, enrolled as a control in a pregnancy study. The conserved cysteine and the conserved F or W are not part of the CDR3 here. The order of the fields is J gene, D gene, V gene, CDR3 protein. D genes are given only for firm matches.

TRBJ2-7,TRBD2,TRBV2,ASSEVRTSRHEQY
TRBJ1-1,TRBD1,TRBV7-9,ASRQLSYKQGARRDEAF
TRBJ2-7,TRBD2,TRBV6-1,ASSEWGGLAGHRAYEQY
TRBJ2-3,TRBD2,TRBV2,ASSQTSGGTDTQY
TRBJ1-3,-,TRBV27,ASSPAGSGNTIY
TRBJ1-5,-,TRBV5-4,ASSLNQGVNQPQH
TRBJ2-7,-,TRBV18,ASSSTGHVYEQY
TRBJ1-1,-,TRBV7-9,ASSLRGTIGNTEAF
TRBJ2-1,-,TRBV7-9,ASSPSSGDSSYNEQF
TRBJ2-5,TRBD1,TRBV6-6,ASSQGQGTETQY
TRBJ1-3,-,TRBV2,ASRTESGNTIY
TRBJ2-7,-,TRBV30,AWKRGSREQY
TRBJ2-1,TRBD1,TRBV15,ATSTPGTGVTLQQF
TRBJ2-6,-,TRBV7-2,ASSTGIGAGANVLT
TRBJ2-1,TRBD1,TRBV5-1,ASSPGQGARREQF
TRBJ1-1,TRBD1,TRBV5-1,ASSLAQGAWETEAF
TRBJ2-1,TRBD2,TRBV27,ASSFSGSYNEQF
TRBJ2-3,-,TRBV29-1,SVRGSLRSTDTQY
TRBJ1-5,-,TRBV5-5,ASSLRVGQPQH
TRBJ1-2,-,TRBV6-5,ASKNGPGSYGYT
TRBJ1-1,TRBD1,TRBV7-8,ASSLTGGTEAF
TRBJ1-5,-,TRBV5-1,ASSLNGGSNQPQH
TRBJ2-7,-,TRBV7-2,ASSLSRTISYEQY
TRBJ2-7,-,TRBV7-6,ASSLSQAYEQY
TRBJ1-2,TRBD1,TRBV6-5,ASSYSIAGGFLGYT
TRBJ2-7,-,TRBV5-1,ASSISGFSYEQY
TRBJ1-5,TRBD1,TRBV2,ASSGTGMNQPQH
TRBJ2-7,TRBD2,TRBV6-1,ASSEVAGEGEQY
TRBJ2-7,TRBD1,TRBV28,ASILGGTGGYYEQY
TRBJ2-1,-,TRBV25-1,ASRSGQAYNEQF
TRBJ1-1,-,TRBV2,ASGQMNTEAF
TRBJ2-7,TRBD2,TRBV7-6,ASSLPSGGVNEQY
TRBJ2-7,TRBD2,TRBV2,ASSRGLAGANYEQY
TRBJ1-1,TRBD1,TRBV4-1,ASRPGQGVNTEAF
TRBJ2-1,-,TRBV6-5,ASSYLARFHNEQF
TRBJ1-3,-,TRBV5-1,ASSLDTGSGNTIY
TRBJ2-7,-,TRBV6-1,ASRSVVREQY
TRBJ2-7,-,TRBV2,ASSQSLSSYEQY
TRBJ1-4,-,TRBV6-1,ASSGYQGSRNEKLF
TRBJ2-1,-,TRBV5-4,ASSLGQIPSYNEQF
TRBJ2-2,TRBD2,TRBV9,ASSVLAGRELF
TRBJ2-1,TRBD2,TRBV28,ASTFTTSTSRRDGQF
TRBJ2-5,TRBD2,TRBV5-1,ASSPGGTQETQY
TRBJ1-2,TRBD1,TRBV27,ASSLGQGDDGYT
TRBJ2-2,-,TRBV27,ASSLRVGGTNTGELF
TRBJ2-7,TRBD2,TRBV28,ASSLLAGVGVDEQY
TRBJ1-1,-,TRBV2,ASSVISTEAF
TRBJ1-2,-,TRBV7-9,ASSLGDINGYT
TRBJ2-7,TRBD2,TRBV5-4,ASSDGAGVVTYEQY
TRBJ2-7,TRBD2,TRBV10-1,DRGTSGRFYEQY
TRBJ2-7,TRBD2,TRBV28,ASSLSSKGRGEQY
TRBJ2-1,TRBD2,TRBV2,ASVISGRFNEQF
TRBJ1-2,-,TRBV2,ASSRQDYVGYT
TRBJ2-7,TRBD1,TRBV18,ASSPGTGVSYEQY